This TCR beta chain emerged from a study of PD-1 blockade in mismatch repair-deficient tumors. Overall study: Patients had over 10 mismatch repair-deficient cancer types, all previously treated and progressing. Study-wide results and caveats: After pembrolizumab, tumor-resident clones rose rapidly, then generally contracted before radiologic responses.

The data were produced by immunoSEQ multiplex PCR, yet TCRdb's version contains in-frame clones alone and is incomplete. The data contain tens of thousands of clones, more than 65% of them seen just once; the ten biggest clones take up around 2.7%. As regards this clone: Its antigen is not identified.

The TCR-sequenced patients were a few responders to pembrolizumab. Germline V lookup: CDR1 MRHNA, CDR2 SNTAGT. The V end was cut by 5 bases, the J end by 7 bases, with 11 bases between. The CDR3 loop spans 13 amino acids. This sample comprised peripheral blood, obtained 12 weeks after starting pembrolizumab. This clonotype originated in an adult with mismatch repair-deficient cancer. V and J are TRBV6-4 and TRBJ2-2, with D unresolved. The DNA for the CDR3 is TGTGCCAGCAGTAGGTCCGCAAACGGGGAGCTGTTTTTT. Its protein product is CASSRSANGELFF.